This T cell receptor beta chain was captured in a study of molecular identifiers for immune sequencing clone quantification. At the level of the study: Naive CD8 RNA (roughly 20,000 or 100,000 cells) was divided into five aliquots, with four sequenced. Whole-study results and caveats: Single-cell amounts of spiked Jurkat TCR RNA were reportedly detectable among about 960,000 naive cells.

Generation of bulk TCR libraries relied on previously described methods and listed TCR primers. Each CDR3 protein gets one entry after TCRdb re-called the PCR reads with MiXCR. The sample records 600,000 to 650,000 distinct CDR3 sequences, about 20% being singletons. Germline V gives CDR1 SQVTM, CDR2 ANQGSEA. Between the trimmed V and J ends, which lost 7 bases and 0 bases, there was a span of 13 bases. This CDR3 is built from 14 residues. This clonotype was picked up many times. Its antigen is undetermined. Sequenced sample: naive CD8+ T cells from blood, with Jurkat cell RNA spiked in. This sample's subset: FACS-sorted CD8+CD4-CCR7+CD45RA+ naive T cells. The receptor was derived from a human donor in good health. Some libraries in this study had Jurkat cell RNA spiked in. The chain joins TRBV29-1 to TRBJ2-1; tentative D call: TRBD1 (6 bases). CDR3 sequence reads: CSGGRTNSYNEQFF. The CDR3 region has the DNA TGCAGCGGGGGGCGGACAAACTCCTACAATGAGCAGTTCTTC.